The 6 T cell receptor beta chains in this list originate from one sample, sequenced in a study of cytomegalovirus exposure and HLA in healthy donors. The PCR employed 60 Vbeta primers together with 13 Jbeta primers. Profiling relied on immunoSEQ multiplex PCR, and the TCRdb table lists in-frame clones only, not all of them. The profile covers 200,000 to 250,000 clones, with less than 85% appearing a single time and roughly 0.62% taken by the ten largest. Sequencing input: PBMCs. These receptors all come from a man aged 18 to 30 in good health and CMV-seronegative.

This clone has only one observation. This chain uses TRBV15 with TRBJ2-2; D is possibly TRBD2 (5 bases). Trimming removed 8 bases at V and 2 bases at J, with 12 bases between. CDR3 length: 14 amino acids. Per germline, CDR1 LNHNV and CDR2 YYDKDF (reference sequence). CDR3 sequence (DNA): TGTGCCACCGAGGGCAGACGAAACACCGGGGAGCTGTTTTTT. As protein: CATEGRRNTGELFF.

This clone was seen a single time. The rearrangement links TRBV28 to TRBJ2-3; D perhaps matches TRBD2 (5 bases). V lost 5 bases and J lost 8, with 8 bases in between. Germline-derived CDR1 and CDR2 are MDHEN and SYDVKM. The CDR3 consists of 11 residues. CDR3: CASSLEGTQYF. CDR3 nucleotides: TGTGCCAGCAGTCTCGAGGGTACGCAGTATTTT.

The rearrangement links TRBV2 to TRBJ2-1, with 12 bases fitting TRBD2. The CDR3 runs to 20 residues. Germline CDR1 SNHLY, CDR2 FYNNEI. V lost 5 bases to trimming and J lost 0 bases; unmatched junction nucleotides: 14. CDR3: CASSPGLAGSSQNSYNEQFF. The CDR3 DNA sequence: TGTGCCAGCAGTCCTGGACTAGCGGGATCAAGTCAGAACTCCTACAATGAGCAGTTCTTC.

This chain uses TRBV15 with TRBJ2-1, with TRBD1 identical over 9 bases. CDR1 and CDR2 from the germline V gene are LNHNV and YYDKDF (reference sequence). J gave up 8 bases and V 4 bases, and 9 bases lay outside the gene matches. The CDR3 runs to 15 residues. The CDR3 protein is CATSTRDRVWYEQFF. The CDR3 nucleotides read TGTGCCACCAGCACCCGGGACAGGGTTTGGTATGAGCAGTTCTTC.

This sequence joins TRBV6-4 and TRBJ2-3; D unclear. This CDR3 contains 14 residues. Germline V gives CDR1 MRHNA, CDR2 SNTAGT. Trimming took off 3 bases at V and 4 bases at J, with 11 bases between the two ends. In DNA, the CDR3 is TGTGCCAGCAGTGAAGGCCTAGGTTCAGATACGCAGTATTTT. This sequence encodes CASSEGLGSDTQYF.

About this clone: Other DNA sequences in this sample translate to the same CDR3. The CDR3, as DNA: TGTGCCAGTAGTATACTAGCGGGGAACAATGAGCAGTTCTTC. This translates into CASSILAGNNEQFF. This chain uses TRBV19 with TRBJ2-1, with 9 bases identical to TRBD2. The germline CDR1 and CDR2 sequences are LNHDA and SQIVND (reference sequence). The CDR3 extends over 14 amino acids. Losses at the gene ends were 2 bases for V and 5 bases for J; bases not matched to a gene: 1.